These 14 T cell receptor beta chains came from one sample sequenced in a study of Graves' ophthalmopathy and Graves' hyperthyroidism. Scientists amplified the TCR beta CDR3 regions from RNA transcripts. Following a first-round RT-PCR that used HTBI primers, a second-round multiplex PCR was carried out. A single record per CDR3 protein comes from TCRdb applying MiXCR to the multiplex PCR reads. The profile shows about 740,000 distinct CDR3 sequences, around 40% of them singletons. Input material: peripheral blood. Source of these receptors: an adult man with Graves' ophthalmopathy.

Note on this clonotype: The CDR3 ends on some other residue instead of the conserved phenylalanine or tryptophan, so this is likely a read error. This chain joins TRBV20-1 and TRBJ2-5, with TRBD2 matching 9 bases. Per germline, CDR1 DFQATT and CDR2 SNEGSKA (reference sequence). CDR3 length equals 18 residues. V lost 0 bases and J lost 1; bases outside the gene matches: 12. The CDR3 loop is CSARDMTSGGGGQETQYC. Written as DNA, the CDR3 is TGCAGTGCTAGAGATATGACTTCCGGCGGGGGGGGCCAAGAGACCCAGTACTGC.

This chain connects TRBV20-1 to TRBJ2-7; possible D gene TRBD2, 5 bases. Germline V lookup: CDR1 DFQATT, CDR2 SNEGSKA (reference sequence). The CDR3 consists of 13 residues. V lost 6 bases to trimming and J lost 2 bases, with 14 bases between them. This chain's CDR3 is CSATRAETYEQYF. Written as DNA, the CDR3 is TGCAGTGCCACGAGGGCAGAGACCTACGAGCAGTACTTC.

In this sample, this clonotype turned up many times. V is TRBV20-1 and J is TRBJ1-2, with D possibly being TRBD1 (5 bases). Germline CDR1 and CDR2: DFQATT and SNEGSKA (reference sequence). This CDR3 spans 11 amino acids. The ends were cut back, 6 bases at V and 4 bases at J, with 9 bases in the middle. CDR3 in amino acids: CSALGAYGYTF. CDR3 sequence (DNA): TGCAGTGCGCTCGGGGCCTATGGCTACACCTTC.

This clonotype appeared many times. The V call is TRBV25-1, the J call TRBJ1-4; no definite D call. This CDR3 spans 14 amino acids. The germline V and J ends were trimmed by 1 base and 5 bases, with 8 bases remaining between them. Germline V CDR1 and CDR2: MGHDK, SYGVNS. The DNA of the CDR3 is TGTGCCAGCAGTGAATGGACGGTGAATGAAAAACTGTTTTTT. Translated: CASSEWTVNEKLFF.

In its sample, this clonotype was seen many times. This chain connects TRBV7-9 to TRBJ2-5; D might be TRBD2 (6 bases). Germline loops: CDR1 SEHNR, CDR2 FQNEAQ (reference sequence). The CDR3 totals 15 residues. V was trimmed by 5 bases and J by 1 base, leaving 14 bases between them. In nucleotides, the CDR3 is TGTGCCAGCAGCGAACCGGGACTTCGCCAAGAGACCCAGTACTTC. Amino acid sequence: CASSEPGLRQETQYF.

This sequence joins TRBV11-2 and TRBJ2-7; no firm D call. Germline loops: CDR1 SGHAT, CDR2 FQNNGV. V was clipped by 2 bases and J by 7 bases, with 12 bases between them. The CDR3 spans 13 residues. The CDR3 loop reads CASSLWPTSEQYF. In DNA form, the CDR3 reads TGTGCCAGCAGCTTATGGCCGACGAGTGAGCAGTACTTC.

This chain connects TRBV2 to TRBJ1-2; D ambiguous. V was pared by 5 bases and J by 8 bases, with 12 bases between. Germline loops: CDR1 SNHLY, CDR2 FYNNEI. The CDR3 is made up of 12 amino acids. Here the CDR3 reads CASSQSGRGYTF. The CDR3 coding sequence is TGTGCCAGCAGTCAGAGCGGGAGGGGCTACACCTTC.

The sample holds a few counts of this clonotype. In nucleotides, the CDR3 is TGTGCCAGCAGTTCCGCCGAGATCATGAACACTGAAGCTTTCTTT. It is translated as CASSSAEIMNTEAFF. J is TRBJ1-1 and V is TRBV6-1, with unresolved D. The CDR3 runs to 15 residues. CDR1 is MNHNS and CDR2 is SASEGT in the germline V gene. V was cut by 5 bases and J by 0 bases, with 13 bases left in between.

This clonotype has ten or more counts. The V and J genes are TRBV15 and TRBJ2-7; D may be TRBD2 (5 bases). Germline CDR1 is LNHNV and CDR2 is YYDKDF (reference sequence). This CDR3 is 14 amino acids long. V was cut by 0 bases and J by 1 base, with 7 bases left in between. CDR3 sequence reads: CATSRDRGSYEQYF. The CDR3, as DNA: TGTGCCACCAGCAGAGATCGGGGATCCTACGAGCAGTACTTC.

The J gene is TRBJ1-6, the V gene TRBV3-1; D not certain. The CDR3 length is 15 residues. CDR1 and CDR2 (germline): LGHDT, YNNKEL (reference sequence). The V end lost 4 bases, the J end lost 5 bases, and 12 bases lay between the germline ends. CDR3 in DNA: TGTGCCAGCAGCCCGGCGCGGAGCAATAATTCACCCCTCCACTTT. Translation gives CASSPARSNNSPLHF.

About this clonotype itself: This clone may be a read error of a much larger clone one base away. The rearrangement links TRBV20-1 to TRBJ1-1; D not certain. The CDR3 covers 12 residues. Germline-derived CDR1 and CDR2 are DFQATT and SNEGSKA (reference sequence). The CDR3 bases are TGCGGTGCCGGTCCTGAGAACACTGAAGCTTTCTTT. This encodes CGAGPENTEAFF.

The chain employs TRBV28 and TRBJ2-7; D remains ambiguous. Between the trimmed V and J ends, which lost 6 bases and 3 bases, there was a span of 9 bases. This CDR3 has 12 residues. Germline lookup yields CDR1 MDHEN and CDR2 SYDVKM. CDR3 sequence (DNA): TGTGCCAGCAGGTACGGGTTCTACGAGCAGTACTTC. This codes for CASRYGFYEQYF.

In this sample, this clonotype turned up many times. The rearrangement links TRBV7-2 to TRBJ1-5; the match to TRBD1 covers 11 bases. J lost 8 bases, V lost 3 bases, and 9 bases had no gene match. The germline V gene has CDR1 SGHTA and CDR2 FQGNSA. The CDR3 consists of 16 residues. The CDR3 DNA reads TGTGCCAGCAGCTTGGACGGGACAGGGGGTGTGAAGCCCCAGCATTTT. Its protein is CASSLDGTGGVKPQHF.

This sequence joins TRBV7-8 and TRBJ1-4, with TRBD1 as a possible D gene (5 bases). Germline V gene sequence: CDR1 SGHVS, CDR2 FQNEAQ. This CDR3 comprises 14 residues. Trimming left V 5 bases short and J 8 bases short, with 15 bases between. The CDR3 spells CASSTKRGREKLFF. Written as DNA, the CDR3 is TGTGCCAGCAGCACTAAGAGGGGTCGAGAAAAACTGTTTTTT.